These 10 T cell receptor beta chains originate from one sample sequenced in a study of shared clonotypes between healthy human individuals. TCRdb's copy holds only in-frame clones and misses some; the assay was immunoSEQ multiplex PCR. The data hold approximately 740,000 clones, with about 74% observed a single time. What was sequenced was memory CD4+ T cells sorted from blood. Stated subset: CD45RA-negative fraction. These receptors came from a woman in her 30s in good health.

As regards this clone: With a much larger clone just one base away, this may be a read error. The same CDR3 arises from other DNA sequences in this sample as well. CDR3 DNA sequence: TGTGCCAGCAGCTCTCAGCGGGATCAGCCCCAGCATTTT. This sequence encodes CASSSQRDQPQHF. This chain connects TRBV7-8 to TRBJ1-5; no definite D call. Per germline, CDR1 SGHVS and CDR2 FQNEAQ. Trimming took off 4 bases at V and 5 bases at J, with 9 bases between the two ends. CDR3 length: 13 residues.

The table lists this clone with a count of one. V gene TRBV18 combines with J gene TRBJ1-1, with 7 bases matching TRBD1. V lost 4 bases and J lost 6; bases outside the gene matches: 11. Germline CDR1 and CDR2: KGHSH and LQKENI. The CDR3 length is 15 residues. CDR3 nucleotide sequence: TGTGCCAGCTCACATCGACAGGGCGGTAATTCTGAAGCTTTCTTT. This encodes CASSHRQGGNSEAFF.

CDR3 region: CASSTGGYQPQHF. CDR3 bases: TGTGCCAGTAGTACAGGGGGCTATCAGCCCCAGCATTTT. The genes are TRBV5-6 and TRBJ1-5; 9 bases line up with TRBD1. The CDR3 is 13 residues long. Germline V gives CDR1 SGHDT, CDR2 YYEEEE. Trimming cost V 8 bases and J 5 bases; bases outside gene matches: 5.

This sequence joins TRBV19 and TRBJ2-5, with D perhaps matching TRBD2 (5 bases). The CDR3 length is 15 residues. V was trimmed by 3 bases and J by 4 bases, leaving 15 bases between them. Germline CDR1 LNHDA, CDR2 SQIVND (reference sequence). Here the CDR3 reads CASSINLGSGETQYF. The CDR3 nucleotides read TGTGCCAGTAGTATTAACCTAGGGAGCGGAGAGACCCAGTACTTC.

The chain couples TRBV6-5 to TRBJ2-1; 9 nucleotides align to TRBD1. With V trimmed by 5 bases and J by 8 bases, 10 bases remained unmatched. Germline CDR1 reads MNHEY; CDR2 reads SVGAGI. The CDR3 sequence is 15 residues long. The CDR3 DNA reads as TGTGCCAGCAGTAAACCGGGACAGGGACTCGATGAGCAGTTCTTC. The encoded protein is CASSKPGQGLDEQFF.

The genes are TRBV29-1 and TRBJ2-7; no firm D call. Between the trimmed V and J ends, which lost 2 bases and 1 base, there was a span of 6 bases. CDR1 SQVTM and CDR2 ANQGSEA come from the germline V gene. The CDR3 loop spans 12 amino acids. CDR3 loop: CSVEIGSYEQYF. The CDR3 nucleotides read TGCAGCGTTGAAATAGGGTCCTACGAGCAGTACTTC.

The V gene is TRBV18, the J gene TRBJ2-7, with D maybe TRBD1 (5 bases). V was clipped by 2 bases and J by 3 bases, with 11 bases between them. This CDR3 comprises 14 residues. Germline CDR1 KGHSH, CDR2 LQKENI. The CDR3, as DNA: TGTGCCAGCTCACCAACCAGGGATCACTACGAGCAGTACTTC. This translates into CASSPTRDHYEQYF.

Ten or more counts support this clone. The genes are TRBV15 and TRBJ2-7, with unresolved D. Trimming stripped 1 base from V and 6 bases from J, with 7 bases between. The CDR3 has 12 amino acids. Germline V gene sequence: CDR1 LNHNV, CDR2 YYDKDF (reference sequence). CDR3 nucleotide sequence: TGTGCCACCAGCAGAGTACTAAGCGAGCAGTACTTC. Translation gives CATSRVLSEQYF.

The table lists this clone with many counts. V gene TRBV10-2 combines with J gene TRBJ2-4; 7 nucleotides agree with TRBD1. Germline CDR1 and CDR2: WSHSY and SAAADI. V was pared by 8 bases and J by 6 bases, with 7 bases of the junction left unmatched. The CDR3 has 13 amino acids. Here the CDR3 reads CASETGRGNIQYF. The CDR3 DNA follows: TGCGCCAGCGAGACAGGGAGAGGAAACATTCAGTACTTC.

The J gene is TRBJ2-2, the V gene TRBV10-3; D remains ambiguous. This CDR3 has 14 residues. Trimming cost V 10 bases and J 1 base, with 13 bases left between them. The V gene's germline CDR1 is ENHRY and CDR2 SYGVKD. The CDR3 DNA reads as TGTGCCACCAGCTCGGCAGGGAACACCGGGGAGCTGTTTTTT. Protein: CATSSAGNTGELFF.